This entry describes one T cell receptor beta chain. Antigen specificity is unknown. This record comes from a study of cytomegalovirus exposure and HLA in healthy donors. At the level of the study: Roughly 86 million unique TCRs from HLA-typed donors made up an early data release. Study-wide results and limits: When analyzed later, a missense DCLRE1C variant was found to be linked to TCR beta V- and J-gene trimming. By a later analysis, the bulk of CMV-associated TCR beta chains appeared HLA-restricted.

This CDR3 has 15 amino acids. Germline V lookup: CDR1 MNHEY, CDR2 SVGAGI. Trimming removed 0 bases at V and 7 bases at J, with 13 bases between. The study ran its PCR with 60 Vbeta and 13 Jbeta primers. As originally analysed: The authors later counted roughly 87 million unique TCR beta chains, some 12 million of them shared. Sequencing was performed with immunoSEQ multiplex PCR; in TCRdb, only in-frame clones are kept and a portion is missing. From that table come the V and J calls and clone size; the DNA was used to work out D and trimming. The sample has fewer than 250,000 clones; over 80% are singletons.

The source is a man between 35 and 55 years old in good health and CMV-seropositive. Sequencing was carried out using PBMCs. This rearrangement joins TRBV6-5 to TRBJ1-5; TRBD1 is a possible D gene (6 bases). The CDR3 region is CASSYSAGEMQPQHF. CDR3 DNA sequence: TGTGCCAGCAGTTACTCCGCAGGGGAAATGCAGCCCCAGCATTTT.